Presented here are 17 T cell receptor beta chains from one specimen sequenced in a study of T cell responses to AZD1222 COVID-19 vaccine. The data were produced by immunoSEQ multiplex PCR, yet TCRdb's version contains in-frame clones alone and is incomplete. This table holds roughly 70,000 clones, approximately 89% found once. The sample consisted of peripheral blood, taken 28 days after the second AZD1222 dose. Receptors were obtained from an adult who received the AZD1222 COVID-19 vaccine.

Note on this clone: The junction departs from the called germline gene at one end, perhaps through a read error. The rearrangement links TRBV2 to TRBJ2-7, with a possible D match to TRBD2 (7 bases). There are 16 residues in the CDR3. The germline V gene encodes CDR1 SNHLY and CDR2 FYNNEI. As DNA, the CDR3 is TGTGCCAGCAGAGAAGGGGGGGTTCCCTATGTCTACGAGCAGTACTTC. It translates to CASREGGVPYVYEQYF. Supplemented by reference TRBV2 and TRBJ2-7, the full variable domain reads EPEVTQTPSHQVTQMGQEVILRCVPISNHLYFYWYRQILGQKVEFLVSFYNNEISEKSEIFDDQFSVERPDGSNFTLKIRSTKLEDSAMYFCASREGGVPYVYEQYFGPGTRLTVT.

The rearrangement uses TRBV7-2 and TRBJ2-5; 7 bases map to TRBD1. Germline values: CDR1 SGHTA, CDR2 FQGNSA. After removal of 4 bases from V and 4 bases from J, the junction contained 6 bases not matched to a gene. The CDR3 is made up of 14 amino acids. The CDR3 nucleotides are TGTGCCAGCAGCTCCCCGACAGGGCTAGAGACCCAGTACTTC. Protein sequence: CASSSPTGLETQYF.

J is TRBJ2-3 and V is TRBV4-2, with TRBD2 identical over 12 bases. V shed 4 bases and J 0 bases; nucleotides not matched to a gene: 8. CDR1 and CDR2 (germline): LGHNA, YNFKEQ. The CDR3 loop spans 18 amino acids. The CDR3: CASSRRASGGGSTDTQYF. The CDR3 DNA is TGTGCCAGCAGCCGGCGGGCTAGCGGGGGGGGGAGCACAGATACGCAGTATTTT.

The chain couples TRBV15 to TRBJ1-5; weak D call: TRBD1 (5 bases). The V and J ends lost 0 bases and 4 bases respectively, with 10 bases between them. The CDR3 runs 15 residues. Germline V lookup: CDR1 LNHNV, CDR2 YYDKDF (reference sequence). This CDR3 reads CATSRDGGGNQPQHF. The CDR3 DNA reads TGTGCCACCAGCAGAGATGGTGGGGGGAATCAGCCCCAGCATTTT. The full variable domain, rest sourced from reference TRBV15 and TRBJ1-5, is DAMVIQNPRYQVTQFGKPVTLSCSQTLNHNVMYWYQQKSSQAPKLLFHYYDKDFNNEADTPDNFQSRRPNTSFCFLDIRSPGLGDTAMYLCATSRDGGGNQPQHFGDGTRLSIL.

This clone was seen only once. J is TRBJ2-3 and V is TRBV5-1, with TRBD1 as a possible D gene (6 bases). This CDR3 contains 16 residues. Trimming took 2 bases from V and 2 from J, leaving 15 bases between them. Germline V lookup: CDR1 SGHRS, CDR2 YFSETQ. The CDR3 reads CASSFIRAGDTDTQYF. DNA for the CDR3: TGCGCCAGCAGCTTCATCCGGGCAGGGGACACAGATACGCAGTATTTT.

The CDR3 DNA reads TGTGCCAGCAGCTCCATCTCTGGGGCCAACGTCCTGACTTTC. Its translation is CASSSISGANVLTF. V and J are TRBV7-3 and TRBJ2-6; the D is unclear. Trimming left V 4 bases short and J 0 bases short, with 4 bases between. CDR1 and CDR2 from the germline V gene are SGHTA and FQGTGA. The CDR3 consists of 14 residues.

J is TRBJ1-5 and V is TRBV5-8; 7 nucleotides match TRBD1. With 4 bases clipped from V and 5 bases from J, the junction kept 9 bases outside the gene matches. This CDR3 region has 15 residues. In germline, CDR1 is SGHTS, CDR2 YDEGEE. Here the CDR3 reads CASSQGTALHQPQHF. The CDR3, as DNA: TGTGCCAGCAGCCAAGGGACAGCGCTTCATCAGCCCCAGCATTTT.

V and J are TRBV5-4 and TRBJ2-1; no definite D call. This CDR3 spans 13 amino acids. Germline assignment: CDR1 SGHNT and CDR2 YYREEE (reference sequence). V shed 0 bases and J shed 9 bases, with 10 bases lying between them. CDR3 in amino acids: CASSLEGFAEQFF. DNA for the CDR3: TGTGCCAGCAGCTTGGAAGGTTTTGCTGAGCAGTTCTTC.

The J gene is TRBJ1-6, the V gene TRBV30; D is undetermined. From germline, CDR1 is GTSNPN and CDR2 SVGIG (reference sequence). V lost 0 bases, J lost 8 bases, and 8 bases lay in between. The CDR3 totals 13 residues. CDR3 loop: CAWSVVRDSPLHF. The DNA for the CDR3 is TGTGCCTGGAGTGTAGTCCGGGATTCACCCCTCCACTTT.

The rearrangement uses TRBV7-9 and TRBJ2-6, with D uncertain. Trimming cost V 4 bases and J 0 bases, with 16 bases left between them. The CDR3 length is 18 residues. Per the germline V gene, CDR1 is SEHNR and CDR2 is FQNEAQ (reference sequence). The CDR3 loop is CASSSRPNGRSGANVLTF. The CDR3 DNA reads TGTGCCAGCAGCTCCAGGCCCAACGGACGCTCTGGGGCCAACGTCCTGACTTTC.

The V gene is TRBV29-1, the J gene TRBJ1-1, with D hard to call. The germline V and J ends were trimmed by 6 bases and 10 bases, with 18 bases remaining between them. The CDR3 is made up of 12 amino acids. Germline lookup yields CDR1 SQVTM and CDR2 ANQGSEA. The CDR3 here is CSVIRAVGGAFF. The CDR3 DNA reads TGCAGCGTGATCCGGGCCGTGGGAGGAGCTTTCTTT. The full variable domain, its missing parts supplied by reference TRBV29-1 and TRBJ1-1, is SAVISQKPSRDICQRGTSLTIQCQVDSQVTMMFWYRQQPGQSLTLIATANQGSEATYESGFVIDKFPISRPNLTFSTLTVSNMSPEDSSIYLCSVIRAVGGAFFGQGTRLTVV.

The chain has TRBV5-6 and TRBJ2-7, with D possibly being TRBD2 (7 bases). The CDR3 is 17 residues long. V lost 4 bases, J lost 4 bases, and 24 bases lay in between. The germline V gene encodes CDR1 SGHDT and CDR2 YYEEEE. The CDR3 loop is CASSARLGGAQVYEQYV. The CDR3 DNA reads TGTGCCAGCAGCGCCCGCTTGGGGGGGGCACAGGTTTACGAGCAGTACGTC.

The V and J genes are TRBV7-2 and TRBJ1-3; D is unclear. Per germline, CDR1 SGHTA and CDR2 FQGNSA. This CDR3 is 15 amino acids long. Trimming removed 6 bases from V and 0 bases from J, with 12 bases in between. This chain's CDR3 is CASSPGRLSGNTIYF. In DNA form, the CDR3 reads TGTGCCAGCAGTCCAGGACGGCTCTCTGGAAACACCATATATTTT.

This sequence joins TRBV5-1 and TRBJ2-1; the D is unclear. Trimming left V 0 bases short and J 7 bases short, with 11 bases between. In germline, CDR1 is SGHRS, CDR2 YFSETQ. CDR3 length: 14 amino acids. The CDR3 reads CASSLAASGNEQFF. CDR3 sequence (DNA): TGCGCCAGCAGCTTGGCGGCTAGTGGAAATGAGCAGTTCTTC.

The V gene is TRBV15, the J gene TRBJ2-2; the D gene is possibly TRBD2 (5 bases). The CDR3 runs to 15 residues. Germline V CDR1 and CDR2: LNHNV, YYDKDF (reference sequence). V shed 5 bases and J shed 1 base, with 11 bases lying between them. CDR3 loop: CATSVGNMNTGELFF. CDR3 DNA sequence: TGTGCCACCAGCGTCGGGAATATGAACACCGGGGAGCTGTTTTTT.

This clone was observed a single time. The CDR3 loop reads CASSLWTSGSSYNEQFF. CDR3 nucleotides: TGTGCCAGCAGCCTCTGGACTAGCGGGAGCTCCTACAATGAGCAGTTCTTC. The chain employs TRBV4-2 and TRBJ2-1; TRBD2 matches 13 bases. CDR3 length equals 17 residues. J lost 0 bases, V lost 4 bases, and 3 bases had no gene match. CDR1 is LGHNA, CDR2 YNFKEQ, per germline.

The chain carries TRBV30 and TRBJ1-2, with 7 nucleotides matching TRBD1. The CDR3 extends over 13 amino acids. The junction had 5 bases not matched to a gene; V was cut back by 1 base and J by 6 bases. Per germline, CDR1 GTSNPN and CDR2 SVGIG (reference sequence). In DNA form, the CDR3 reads TGTGCCTGGAGTGGGGACAGAAGGAATGGCTACACCTTC. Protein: CAWSGDRRNGYTF.